This T cell receptor beta chain was sequenced for a study of CD8 T cells in ankylosing spondylitis. Per the germline V gene, CDR1 is DFQATT and CDR2 is SNEGSKA (reference sequence). CDR3 length equals 11 residues. The germline V and J ends were trimmed by 7 bases and 12 bases, with 18 bases remaining between them. Via MiXCR, TCRdb re-called the 5' RACE reads, giving one row per CDR3 protein. The sample records 300,000 to 400,000 distinct CDR3 sequences, roughly 11% being singletons. As for this clonotype: This could be a read error, since a much larger clone is one nucleotide away.

This sequence originates from a female donor with ankylosing spondylitis or in good health (not recorded which). Material: blood, either unsorted or a sorted T cell fraction (not recorded which). This chain uses TRBV20-1 with TRBJ1-2; D is unclear. The CDR3 here is CSGIEGEGDTF. For the CDR3, the DNA is TGCAGTGGAATTGAGGGCGAGGGCGACACCTTC.